This paragraph reports one T cell receptor beta chain. Its antigen has not been determined. Per-nucleotide qualities are absent, and no much larger clonotype sits a single base away. Trimming removed 6 bases from V and 7 bases from J; the gene matches leave 9 bases unexplained. The CDR3 spans 14 residues, from the cysteine through the phenylalanine. Of the read, only the CDR3 DNA is kept; its 42 bases are in frame from base 1. CDR1 and CDR2 were assigned from the germline V gene (reference sequence) as GTSNPN and SVGIG. Healthy HIV-negative adults with no recently reported acute infections or vaccinations were included as donors. Only Caucasian adults living in Nashville, Tennessee, USA were represented among the donors. CD4+ T cells were enriched by magnetic negative selection, after which naive cells were positively selected on CD45RA and the negative fraction was taken as the memory subset. Blood was obtained by leukapheresis, after which PBMCs were separated by Ficoll-Histopaque density gradient centrifugation and cryopreserved in liquid nitrogen vapor phase. Analytical flow cytometry was used to check the purity and quantity of every magnetically sorted T cell population. Each sorted fraction had its genomic DNA isolated and then quantified by UV absorbance on a Nanodrop 2000c.

Using the deep immunoSEQ assay, multiplex PCR amplified TCR CDR3 regions from genomic DNA. For each cell subset, the extracted genomic DNA was distributed evenly across all wells of several immunoSEQ 96-well plates, and each plate served as one replicate. For sorted subsets, about 200 ng genomic DNA, equal to tens of thousands of T cell genomes, was loaded into each replicate PCR. The purified libraries were quantified using a Qubit 3.0 fluorometer, sized with a Bioanalyzer 2100, and then quantified again using the KAPA Library Quantification kit. Each immunoSEQ 96-well plate was sequenced on its own single-read 150-cycle Illumina NextSeq 550 flow cell. Under the source paper's analysis protocol: Because the immunoSEQ output included only junctional sequences and no quality scores, the filtering could not be the same as the filtering used for full-length reads. To assign V/J genes and CDR3, sequences were annotated using PyIR, a Python wrapper for IgBLAST v1.9, with IMGT germline references. Reads were filtered out if the reads had weak V/J assignments (E-value above 1e-6), no CDR3, stop codons, out-of-frame junctions, or ambiguous translated residues. V3J clonotypes were defined by identical inferred V gene, J gene, and CDR3 amino acid sequence. Percentage overlap between repertoires was computed as shared unique clonotypes divided by the size of the smaller repertoire. Richness of each repertoire was evaluated using RTK rarefaction, the Chao1 estimator, and Recon v2.1 estimates of unobserved clonotypes. Generation probabilities for all TCRbeta clonotypes obtained by the gDNA method from a handful of donors were computed using OLGA. What TCRdb holds here is the immuneACCESS table cut down to in-frame rearrangements. Part of the clones is not present; checked against another copy, under half of the missing clones reflect an unresolved V gene, and the others are unexplained. The DNA was the basis for D and trimming; V, J and clone size are from that table. In all, the sample holds around 2.1 million clones, and approximately 94% of those were seen once. The top ten constitute 0.1% to 0.15% of the sample.

These data come from a study of shared clonotypes between healthy human individuals (TCRdb year 2020). General notes on the study: A few men and two women, aged 18 to 49 years, made up the cohort. Per donor, three plates each were used for CD4 naive and CD4 memory, two for CD8 naive, and one for CD8 memory. The study deeply sequenced blood TCR repertoires of 5 or 6 healthy adults to estimate repertoire size and the extent of clonotype sharing between individuals. Libraries were prepared and TCR repertoires were sequenced by different laboratories using diverse techniques, in order to increase sequencing depth and limit assay-specific biases. Per donor, leukapheresis produced somewhere between about 0.94 and 9.5 billion PBMCs.

Overall study outcomes, separate from this receptor: Larger estimated clonotype richness was generally found for naive subsets than for memory subsets. Sampling was restricted to blood, and TCR repertoires in tissues likely differ from the TCR repertoires found in blood. Based on pairwise subsampling, the degree of clonotype sharing among donors was expected to be affected by sequencing depth. Higher generation probabilities were observed for clonotypes shared by all four sorted-subset donors than for non-shared clonotypes. Even with the large sequencing depth, rarefaction of the sorted-subset datasets indicated that sequencing was incomplete. Across a handful of donors, about 5.2% of naive CD4, roughly 3.4% of naive CD8, about 2% of memory CD4, and over 0.35% of memory CD8 clonotypes were shared. The small number of donors limited the genetic and exposure-history diversity represented.

The chain is encoded by TRBV30 joined to TRBJ1-6, with 7 bases aligning to TRBD1. The TCR was taken from a man aged 18 to 29 in good health. Sequencing input: naive CD4+ T cells sorted from blood. The cell subset or site label for this specimen denotes: CD45RA+ positively selected. The CDR3 protein: CACSTGYGNSPLHF. In nucleotide form, the sequence is TGTGCCTGCTCGACAGGGTATGGAAATTCACCCCTCCACTTT. Outside the CDR3, residues come from the reference TRBV30 and TRBJ1-6 proteins, so the full variable domain is: SQTIHQWPATLVQPVGSPLSLECTVEGTSNPNLYWYRQAAGRGLQLLFYSVGIGQISSEVPQNLSASRPQDRQFILSSKKLLLSDSGFYLCACSTGYGNSPLHFGNGTRLTVT.